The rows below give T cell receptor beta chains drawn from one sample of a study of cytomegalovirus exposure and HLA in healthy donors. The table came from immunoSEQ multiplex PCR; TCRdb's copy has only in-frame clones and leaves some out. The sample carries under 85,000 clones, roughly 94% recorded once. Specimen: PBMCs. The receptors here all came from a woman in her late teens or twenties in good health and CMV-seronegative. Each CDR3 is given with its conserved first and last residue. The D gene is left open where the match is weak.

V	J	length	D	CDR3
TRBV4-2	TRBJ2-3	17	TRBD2	CASSQDSGGSSTDTQYF
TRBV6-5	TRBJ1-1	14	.	CASSYSKGYTEAFF
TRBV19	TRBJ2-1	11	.	CASRIYDEQFF
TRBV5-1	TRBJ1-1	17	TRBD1	CASSSQFRQGTNTEAFF
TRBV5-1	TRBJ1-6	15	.	CASSLVGGVNSPLHF
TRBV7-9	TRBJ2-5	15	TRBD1	CASSLGGTGEETQYF
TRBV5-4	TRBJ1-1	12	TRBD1	CASNRGNTEAFF
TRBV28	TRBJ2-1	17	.	CASSPGQGKRSYNEQFF
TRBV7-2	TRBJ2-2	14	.	CASSGRANTGELFF
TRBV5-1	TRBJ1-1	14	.	CASGTGSVATEAFF
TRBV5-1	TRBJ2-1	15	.	CASSFRASAYNEQFF
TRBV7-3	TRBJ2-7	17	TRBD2	CASSDRKGLAGDGEQYF
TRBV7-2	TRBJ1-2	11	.	CASSRNYGYTF